A selection of T cell receptor beta chains follows, all from one sample in a study of OX40 agonist ivuxolimab in advanced cancers. Clones were read by immunoSEQ multiplex PCR, and TCRdb kept only the in-frame ones, dropping some. The sample consists of approximately 82,000 clones, roughly 90% of them appearing once. This specimen was CD4+ or CD8+ T cells sorted from blood, taken in a trial of the OX40 agonist ivuxolimab. The receptors here all came from an adult with an advanced solid tumor such as melanoma, head and neck, liver or kidney cancer. The conserved cysteine and the conserved F or W are not part of the CDR3 here.

>TRBJ1-1|TRBV9
ASSVQGGEAF
>TRBJ1-2|TRBV28
ASSLNYGYT
>TRBJ1-6|TRBV19
ASSDTLYSPLH
>TRBJ2-3|TRBV6-5
ASRIAGGQNTQY
>TRBJ2-2|TRBV5-5
ASSLGTTNTGELF
>TRBJ1-2|TRBV27
ASSLKRTGYGYT
>TRBJ2-5|TRBV28
ASSRRDSQETQY
>TRBJ2-2|TRBV7-2
ASSSYTGELF
>TRBJ2-3|TRBV28
ASSGGPLAGVNTQY
>TRBJ2-1|TRBV7-2
ASSLGTGFNEQF
>TRBJ2-2|TRBV6-1
ASRFEYSQPGELF
>TRBJ2-7|TRBV4-1
ASSQDKTDSYEQY
>TRBJ2-6|TRBV7-2
ASSLWGAGANVLT
>TRBJ2-2|TRBV19
ASNPTGNTGELF
>TRBJ2-1|TRBV29-1
SVGVGLAGRSSYNEQF
>TRBJ1-4|TRBV5-5
ASSLVRTTNEKLF
>TRBJ1-6|TRBV6-1
ASNPGQGGSPLH
>TRBJ1-1|TRBV5-1
ASSPTTGSGTEAF
>TRBJ2-1|TRBV7-3
ASSLWRERPNEQF
>TRBJ1-5|TRBV2
ASSGGWTQH
>TRBJ2-4|TRBV28
ASSPLGGAKNIQY
>TRBJ2-7|TRBV19
ASSIKRESSYEQY
>TRBJ2-3|TRBV29-1
SVERDIRYAQY
>TRBJ2-1|TRBV7-6
ASSLTSGGVAYNEQF
>TRBJ1-3|TRBV19
ASSEQAGNTIY
>TRBJ1-2|TRBV5-1
ASSDGSYGYT
>TRBJ2-3|TRBV5-6
ASSLGGITSTDTQY
>TRBJ2-2|TRBV5-1
ASSLNTGELF
>TRBJ2-3|TRBV5-1
ASSLDPPPRTDTQY
>.|TRBV6-6
ASSYYGQPYEQY